Shown below are 2 T cell receptor beta chains from a single sample sequenced in a study of regulatory T cells in long-lasting Graves disease. Stated time point: newly diagnosed GD, antithyroid drugs for less than 3 months. Making the TCR library involved RNA that had been extracted from PBMCs. In building TCR beta libraries, iRepertoire HTBI primers were used together with Arm-PCR of CDR3 regions. TCRdb passed the multiplex PCR reads through MiXCR, listing each CDR3 protein once. The profile covers hundreds of thousands of distinct CDR3 sequences, with 15% to 17% appearing a single time and 22% taken by the ten largest. This sample comprised peripheral blood mononuclear cells (PBMCs), obtained at new diagnosis, from a patient treated with antithyroid drugs. These receptors were collected from a female donor with Graves disease.

This clonotype was found many times. The chain combines TRBV30 with TRBJ2-1, with D unresolved. V lost 2 bases to trimming and J lost 0 bases, with 11 bases between them. From germline, CDR1 is GTSNPN and CDR2 SVGIG (reference sequence). The CDR3 totals 15 residues. The CDR3: CAWSSLDSSYNEQFF. The CDR3 region has the DNA TGTGCCTGGAGTTCCCTCGACTCCTCCTACAATGAGCAGTTCTTC.

The chain links TRBV10-3 to TRBJ2-1; D is unclear. The CDR3 sequence is 15 residues long. CDR1 is ENHRY and CDR2 is SYGVKD in the germline V gene. V was clipped by 4 bases and J by 7 bases, with 17 bases between them. The CDR3 DNA follows: TGTGCCATCAGTGCCTGGGCCTCCCTTGGGAATGAGCAGTTCTTC. Amino acid sequence: CAISAWASLGNEQFF.